The 22 T cell receptor beta chains below all came from one sample that was sequenced in a study of blood T cell repertoires in COVID-19. The assay was immunoSEQ multiplex PCR, and TCRdb's table has in-frame clones only and misses some. The data contain roughly 250,000 clones, 87% of them singletons. Source material: PBMCs or T cells enriched from blood (not recorded which). Receptors were obtained from a woman between 25 and 40 years old with acute COVID-19.

The chain links TRBV25-1 to TRBJ2-3, with D tentatively TRBD1 (6 bases). CDR3 size: 14 residues. CDR1 and CDR2 from the germline V gene are MGHDK and SYGVNS. V gave up 2 bases and J gave up 2 bases, with 8 bases separating them. The CDR3 protein is CASSEQGPTDTQYF. In DNA, the CDR3 is TGTGCCAGCAGTGAACAGGGGCCCACAGATACGCAGTATTTT.

The CDR3 sequence: CASSALGTQGETQYF. The CDR3 DNA follows: TGTGCCAGCAGCGCACTCGGGACTCAAGGGGAGACCCAGTACTTC. This chain links TRBV11-2 with TRBJ2-5; perhaps TRBD2 as D (6 bases). Germline CDR1 reads SGHAT; CDR2 reads FQNNGV. Trimming pared 5 bases from V and 5 bases from J, leaving 18 bases between. The CDR3 has 15 residues.

The J gene is TRBJ1-2, the V gene TRBV5-4; D perhaps matches TRBD1 (6 bases). The V end lost 5 bases, the J end lost 8 bases, and 16 bases lay between the germline ends. Germline CDR1 is SGHNT and CDR2 is YYREEE (reference sequence). CDR3 length: 13 amino acids. The CDR3 region is CASRSGGALGYTF. CDR3 in DNA: TGTGCCAGCAGGTCCGGGGGGGCGTTAGGCTACACCTTC.

This clone was observed once. The chain couples TRBV27 to TRBJ2-3, with 13 nucleotides matching TRBD2. This CDR3 contains 18 residues. The germline gives CDR1 MNHEY, CDR2 SMNVEV (reference sequence). V shed 5 bases and J 2 bases; nucleotides not matched to a gene: 10. CDR3 bases: TGTGCCAGCAGTGCCGGGACTAGCGGGGCGGGATACACAGATACGCAGTATTTT. Translation gives CASSAGTSGAGYTDTQYF.

The V gene is TRBV5-1, the J gene TRBJ2-7; possible D gene TRBD2, 5 bases. Trimming cost V 3 bases and J 6 bases, with 10 bases left between them. Germline loops: CDR1 SGHRS, CDR2 YFSETQ. This CDR3 contains 12 residues. In DNA form, the CDR3 reads TGCGCCAGCAGCTCCCGAGGGAGCGAGCAGTACTTC. Protein sequence: CASSSRGSEQYF.

By proportion, this clone is medium-sized (0.01 to 0.1%). The CDR3 here is CASSLVGDYNEQFF. CDR3 DNA: TGTGCCAGCAGCTTAGTAGGGGACTACAATGAGCAGTTCTTC. The chain has TRBV7-8 and TRBJ2-1, with a possible D match to TRBD1 (5 bases). This CDR3 contains 14 residues. Germline V gene sequence: CDR1 SGHVS, CDR2 FQNEAQ. V lost 1 base to trimming and J lost 3 bases, with 7 bases between them. Together with reference TRBV7-8 and TRBJ2-1, the CDR3 gives the full variable domain: GAGVSQSPRYKVAKRGQDVALRCDPISGHVSLFWYQQALGQGPEFLTYFQNEAQLDKSGLPSDRFFAERPEGSVSTLKIQRTQQEDSAVYLCASSLVGDYNEQFFGPGTRLTVL.

This chain uses TRBV5-1 with TRBJ1-1, with 11 bases fitting TRBD1. J lost 3 bases, V lost 4 bases, and 14 bases had no gene match. This CDR3 contains 18 residues. The germline V gene encodes CDR1 SGHRS and CDR2 YFSETQ. The CDR3 region is CASSQNPSGTGGYTEAFF. The CDR3 DNA follows: TGCGCCAGCAGCCAAAACCCTTCCGGGACAGGGGGGTACACTGAAGCTTTCTTT.

The chain is built from TRBV28 and TRBJ1-4; 7 bases line up with TRBD1. CDR1 is MDHEN and CDR2 is SYDVKM in the germline V gene. V shed 5 bases, J shed 2 bases, and the junction held 8 bases outside the gene matches. This CDR3 has 16 amino acids. CDR3 in DNA: TGTGCCAGCAGTACCTATGAGGACAGGACTAATGAAAAACTGTTTTTT. Its protein product is CASSTYEDRTNEKLFF.

On this clone itself: The same CDR3 arises from other DNA sequences in this sample as well. This chain connects TRBV5-1 to TRBJ2-3; 11 nucleotides line up with TRBD2. The CDR3 sequence is 15 residues long. The V gene's germline CDR1 is SGHRS and CDR2 YFSETQ. V was pared by 3 bases and J by 1 base, with 1 base of the junction left unmatched. CDR3 nucleotide sequence: TGCGCCAGCAGCTCGGGACTAGCGGGCACAGATACGCAGTATTTT. Translated, it gives CASSSGLAGTDTQYF.

V usage is TRBV2 and J usage is TRBJ2-7; D is possibly TRBD1 (5 bases). V lost 8 bases, J lost 5 bases, and 19 bases lay in between. CDR3 size: 14 residues. The germline CDR1 and CDR2 sequences are SNHLY and FYNNEI. The CDR3 reads CASLLLPGLHEQYF. In DNA form, the CDR3 reads TGTGCCAGCCTCTTGTTGCCAGGGTTGCACGAGCAGTACTTC.

This chain joins TRBV19 and TRBJ1-4, with TRBD1 matching over 7 bases. V gave up 7 bases and J gave up 0 bases; unmatched junction bases: 5. The CDR3 sequence is 15 residues long. The germline V gene encodes CDR1 LNHDA and CDR2 SQIVND (reference sequence). CDR3 in DNA: TGTGCCAGTATTCCAGGGGGAGCAACTAATGAAAAACTGTTTTTT. Amino acid sequence: CASIPGGATNEKLFF.

The gene calls are TRBV28 and TRBJ2-7; D perhaps matches TRBD2 (6 bases). Trimming removed 8 bases at V and 2 bases at J, with 16 bases between. The V gene's germline CDR1 is MDHEN and CDR2 SYDVKM. The CDR3 spans 14 residues. CDR3 bases: TGTGCCAGCCTAAGGGACTCGCCTCCCTACGAGCAGTACTTC. This translates into CASLRDSPPYEQYF. The full variable domain, with the rest looked up from reference TRBV28 and TRBJ2-7, is DVKVTQSSRYLVKRTGEKVFLECVQDMDHENMFWYRQDPGLGLRLIYFSYDVKMKEKGDIPEGYSVSREKKERFSLILESASTNQTSMYLCASLRDSPPYEQYFGPGTRLTVT.

The CDR3 sequence is CASKVTGNTTPGAFF. CDR3 sequence (DNA): TGTGCCAGCAAGGTTACAGGGAACACAACCCCTGGGGCTTTCTTT. V gene TRBV28 combines with J gene TRBJ1-1; D is perhaps TRBD1 (6 bases). The CDR3 is 15 amino acids. The ends were cut back, 7 bases at V and 11 bases at J, with 26 bases in the middle. Germline CDR1 MDHEN, CDR2 SYDVKM.

J is TRBJ2-1 and V is TRBV5-4; 14 bases align to TRBD2. This CDR3 spans 14 amino acids. The junction had 3 bases not matched to a gene; V was cut back by 4 bases and J by 9 bases. Germline V lookup: CDR1 SGHNT, CDR2 YYREEE (reference sequence). The CDR3 protein is CASSLGLAGVEQFF. The CDR3 DNA follows: TGTGCCAGCAGCCTGGGACTAGCGGGAGTTGAGCAGTTCTTC.

This chain uses TRBV9 with TRBJ2-5; 11 bases map to TRBD2. Germline-derived CDR1 and CDR2 are SGDLS and YYNGEE. This CDR3 comprises 16 residues. The V segment lost 3 bases and the J segment 5 bases; nucleotides outside the gene matches: 9. CDR3 protein: CASSAATSGAWETQYF. CDR3 sequence (DNA): TGTGCCAGCAGCGCCGCGACTAGCGGGGCTTGGGAGACCCAGTACTTC. Full variable domain (remainder filled in from reference TRBV9 and TRBJ2-5): DSGVTQTPKHLITATGQRVTLRCSPRSGDLSVYWYQQSLDQGLQFLIQYYNGEERAKGNILERFSAQQFPDLHSELNLSSLELGDSALYFCASSAATSGAWETQYFGPGTRLLVL.

The rearrangement uses TRBV5-4 and TRBJ2-3; no clear D gene. The V gene lost 0 bases and the J gene lost 5 bases, with 4 bases spanning the gap. Germline values: CDR1 SGHNT, CDR2 YYREEE (reference sequence). This CDR3 region has 12 residues. The CDR3 sequence is CASSLERDTQYF. In nucleotides, the CDR3 is TGTGCCAGCAGCTTGGAGCGAGATACGCAGTATTTT.

The chain employs TRBV14 and TRBJ1-6; D is undetermined. The CDR3 is made up of 15 amino acids. Trimming took 1 base from V and 7 from J, leaving 11 bases between them. CDR1 is SGHDN, CDR2 FVKESK, per germline. The CDR3 spells CASSQGPGGNSPLHF. CDR3 sequence (DNA): TGTGCCAGCAGCCAAGGGCCCGGAGGGAATTCACCCCTCCACTTT.

The V gene is TRBV5-6, the J gene TRBJ1-2, with TRBD1 identical over 10 bases. This CDR3 contains 17 residues. J was trimmed by 8 bases and V by 4 bases; bases with no gene match: 17. Germline lookup yields CDR1 SGHDT and CDR2 YYEEEE. CDR3 sequence reads: CASSAELDRGRTKGYTF. The CDR3 DNA follows: TGTGCCAGCAGCGCAGAACTAGACAGGGGGCGTACTAAAGGCTACACCTTC.

The chain has TRBV15 and TRBJ2-1; possibly TRBD2 for D (6 bases). The CDR3 loop spans 17 amino acids. V was shortened by 0 bases and J by 5 bases, with 17 bases between the two germline ends. The germline CDR1 and CDR2 sequences are LNHNV and YYDKDF (reference sequence). The CDR3 here is CATSRDRARRGDNEQFF. CDR3 DNA sequence: TGTGCCACCAGCAGAGATAGGGCTCGGCGCGGGGACAATGAGCAGTTCTTC.

The chain has TRBV6-5 and TRBJ1-1, with 9 nucleotides matching TRBD1. Germline lookup yields CDR1 MNHEY and CDR2 SVGAGI. Unmatched junction bases numbered 5, after V lost 2 bases and J lost 1 base. CDR3 length equals 16 residues. CDR3 residues: CASSYTWTGENTEAFF. Written as DNA, the CDR3 is TGTGCCAGCAGTTACACCTGGACAGGGGAGAACACTGAAGCTTTCTTT.

The V gene is TRBV3-1 (or the pseudogene TRBV3-2), the J gene TRBJ2-5; 11 bases line up with TRBD2. The CDR3 spans 17 residues. Trimming removed 1 base from V and 9 bases from J; junction bases left unmatched: 13. From germline, CDR1 is LGHDT and CDR2 YNNKEL (reference sequence). This chain's CDR3 is CASSQALAGGPSWAQYF. DNA of the CDR3: TGTGCCAGCAGCCAAGCGCTAGCGGGGGGACCTAGCTGGGCCCAGTACTTC.

The chain recombines TRBV2 with TRBJ2-1; TRBD1 matches at 9 bases. The CDR3 is 16 residues long. Germline loops: CDR1 SNHLY, CDR2 FYNNEI. The J segment lost 2 bases and the V segment lost 7 bases, leaving 9 bases of the junction unmatched. CDR3 protein: CASKKTRTGAYNEQFF. The CDR3 DNA follows: TGTGCCAGCAAAAAAACCAGGACAGGGGCCTACAATGAGCAGTTCTTC.